What follows is one T cell receptor beta chain and its context. The entry originates in a study of blood T cell repertoires in COVID-19. Study-wide background: T cells, B-cell-depleted T cells, or PBMCs provided the cDNA or gDNA that served as material.

Here immunoSEQ multiplex PCR was the method, and the copy in TCRdb shows in-frame clones only, minus some. The top ten hold approximately 7% of the sample, which has around 150,000 clones, 82% seen once. Germline lookup yields CDR1 SGHDT and CDR2 YYEEEE. The CDR3 totals 12 residues. The V and J ends lost 2 bases and 7 bases respectively, with 10 bases between them. The sample comprised peripheral blood. This clonotype was obtained from a woman aged 40 to 50 with COVID-19, enrolled during active disease. The chain links TRBV5-6 to TRBJ2-7; TRBD2 is a possible D gene (5 bases). As DNA, the CDR3 is TGTGCCAGCAGCTTAGAGAGGAGGGAGCAGTACGTC. Residues: CASSLERREQYV.